The entry below describes one T cell receptor beta chain. Its antigen remains unknown. PCR involved 60 Vbeta and 13 Jbeta primers. Profiled with immunoSEQ multiplex PCR; TCRdb holds only in-frame clones, not every one. The repertoire has some 150,000 clones, roughly three fifths of them found once; the top ten carry less than 3%. V was trimmed by 3 bases and J by 4 bases, leaving 9 bases between them. The length of the CDR3 is 13 residues. Per the germline V gene, CDR1 is SNHLY and CDR2 is FYNNEI. The sample comes from a study of cytomegalovirus exposure and HLA in healthy donors. Study-wide background: A previous analysis identified approximately 120 million unique TCR beta sequences derived from around 200 million T cells. General study findings and limits: A later analysis reportedly identified an Asian-associated ancestry cluster as carrying fewer N-insertions than the roughly 700-donor mean.

This chain uses TRBV2 with TRBJ1-2; D call uncertain. The clonotype comes from a woman in her thirties or forties in good health and CMV-seronegative. The sequenced material came from PBMCs. The CDR3 here is CASSDKALYGYTF. In DNA form, the CDR3 reads TGTGCCAGCAGTGACAAAGCTCTCTATGGCTACACCTTC.